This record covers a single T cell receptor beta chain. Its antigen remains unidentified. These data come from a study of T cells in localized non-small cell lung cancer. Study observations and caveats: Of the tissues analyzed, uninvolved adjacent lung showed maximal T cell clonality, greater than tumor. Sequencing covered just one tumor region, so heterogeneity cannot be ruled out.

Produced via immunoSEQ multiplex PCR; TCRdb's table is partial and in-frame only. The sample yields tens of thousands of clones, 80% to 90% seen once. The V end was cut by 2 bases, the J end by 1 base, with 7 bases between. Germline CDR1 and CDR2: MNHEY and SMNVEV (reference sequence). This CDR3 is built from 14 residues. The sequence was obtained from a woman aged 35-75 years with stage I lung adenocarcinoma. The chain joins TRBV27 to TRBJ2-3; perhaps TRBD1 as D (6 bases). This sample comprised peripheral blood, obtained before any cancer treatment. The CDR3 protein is CASSLGQRTDTQYF. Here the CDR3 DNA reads TGTGCCAGCAGTTTAGGACAGCGCACAGATACGCAGTATTTT.